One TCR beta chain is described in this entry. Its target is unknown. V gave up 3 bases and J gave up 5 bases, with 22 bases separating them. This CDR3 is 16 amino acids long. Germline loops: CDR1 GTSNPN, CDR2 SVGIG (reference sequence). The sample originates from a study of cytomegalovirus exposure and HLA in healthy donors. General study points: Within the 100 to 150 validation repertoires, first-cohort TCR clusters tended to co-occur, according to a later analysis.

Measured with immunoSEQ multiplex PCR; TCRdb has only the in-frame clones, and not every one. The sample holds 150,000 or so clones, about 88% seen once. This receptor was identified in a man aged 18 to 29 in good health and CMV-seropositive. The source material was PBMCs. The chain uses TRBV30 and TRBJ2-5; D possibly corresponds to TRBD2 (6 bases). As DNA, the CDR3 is TGTGCCTGGAGCCCAGATTTGTGGGCGGAGGGGGAGACCCAGTACTTC. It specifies CAWSPDLWAEGETQYF. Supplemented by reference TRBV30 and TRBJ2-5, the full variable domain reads SQTIHQWPATLVQPVGSPLSLECTVEGTSNPNLYWYRQAAGRGLQLLFYSVGIGQISSEVPQNLSASRPQDRQFILSSKKLLLSDSGFYLCAWSPDLWAEGETQYFGPGTRLLVL.